Described below is a single TCR beta chain sequence and its context. These data belong to a study of radiation and T cells in renal cell carcinoma. This sample's time point: blood 2 weeks post-SBRT. The treatment here: 15 Gy SBRT to primary tumor, nephrectomy 4 weeks later. Blood was sampled at baseline, 2 weeks and 4 weeks after SBRT. Germline assignment: CDR1 MNHEY and CDR2 SMNVEV (reference sequence). The CDR3 spans 14 residues. V was shortened by 4 bases and J by 4 bases, with 12 bases between the two germline ends. The assay was immunoSEQ multiplex PCR, and TCRdb's table has in-frame clones only and misses some. The sample carries tens of thousands of clones, roughly 80% recorded once.

V and J are TRBV27 and TRBJ2-3, with D maybe TRBD1 (6 bases). The receptor comes from an older woman with renal cell carcinoma. The sequencing here drew on blood, taken from a patient whose treatment included radiotherapy and nephrectomy. This chain's CDR3 is CASSYKTGSDTQYF. The CDR3 DNA is TGTGCCAGCAGTTACAAAACAGGGTCAGATACGCAGTATTTT.